This TCR beta chain is drawn from a study of T cells in narcolepsy. In the study overall: Enrolled donors included narcolepsy type 1 or type 2 patients and healthy controls.

V was cut by 4 bases and J by 6 bases, with 7 bases left in between. The length of the CDR3 is 13 residues. In germline, CDR1 is SEHNR, CDR2 FQNEAQ (reference sequence). This table comes from immunoSEQ multiplex PCR, and its TCRdb copy is limited to in-frame clones, with some not included. The table shows tens of thousands of clones, with about four fifths occurring only once. Sample: CD45RA- memory CD4+ T cells from PBMCs. The V call is TRBV7-9, the J call TRBJ1-6; no reliable D call. The origin of this receptor is a human donor with narcolepsy. CDR3 loop: CASSSSSNSPLHF. The CDR3 DNA sequence: TGTGCCAGCAGCTCTTCAAGTAATTCACCCCTCCACTTT.